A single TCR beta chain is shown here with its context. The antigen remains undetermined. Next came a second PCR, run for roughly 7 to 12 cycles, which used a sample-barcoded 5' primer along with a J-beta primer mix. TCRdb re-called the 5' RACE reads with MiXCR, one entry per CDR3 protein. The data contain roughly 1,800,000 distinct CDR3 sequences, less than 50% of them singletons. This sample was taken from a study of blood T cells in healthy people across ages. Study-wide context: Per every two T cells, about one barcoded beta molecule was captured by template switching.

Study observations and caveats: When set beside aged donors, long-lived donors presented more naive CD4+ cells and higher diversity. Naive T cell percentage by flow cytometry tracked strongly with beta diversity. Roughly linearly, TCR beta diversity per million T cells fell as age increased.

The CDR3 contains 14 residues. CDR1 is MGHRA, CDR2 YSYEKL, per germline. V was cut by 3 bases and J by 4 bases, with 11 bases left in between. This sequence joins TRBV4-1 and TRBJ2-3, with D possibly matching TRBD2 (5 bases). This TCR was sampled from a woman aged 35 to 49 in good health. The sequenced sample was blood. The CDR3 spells CASSHRLQPDTQYF. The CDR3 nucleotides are TGCGCCAGCAGCCATCGACTACAGCCAGATACGCAGTATTTT.